This T cell receptor beta chain was observed in a study of T cell responses to AZD1222 COVID-19 vaccine. General study findings and limits: CD4 TCRs associated with vaccination spanned spike, dominating at 160-218 and 743-854. White British ancestry dominated among donors, who included more females, and clonal diversity was possibly underestimated.

Points on this clone: Antigen: not known.

The CDR3 extends over 14 amino acids. V lost 5 bases and J lost 2, with 12 bases in between. The germline gives CDR1 LNHDA, CDR2 SQIVND (reference sequence). Some second doses came at about 4 weeks and others at about 12 weeks; these were pooled. Generated by immunoSEQ multiplex PCR, the TCRdb table keeps only in-frame clones and is missing some. This sample carries 150,000 to 200,000 clones, roughly 94% of them seen once, and the ten largest clones take 1% to 1.5%. Sample: peripheral blood, taken 28 days after the second AZD1222 dose. The chain couples TRBV19 to TRBJ1-2; the D gene is possibly TRBD1 (6 bases). The TCR was taken from an adult who received the AZD1222 COVID-19 vaccine. The CDR3 DNA reads as TGTGCCAGTAGTGAGGGGGGGACCAACTATGGCTACACCTTC. Residues: CASSEGGTNYGYTF.